Listed below are T cell receptor beta chains from one sample, sequenced in a study of blood T cell repertoires in COVID-19. This table comes from immunoSEQ multiplex PCR, and its TCRdb copy is limited to in-frame clones, with some not included. The sample yields about 65,000 clones, about 88% seen once. The material sequenced was peripheral blood. All receptors derive from a man in his 60s with acute or convalescent COVID-19. The CDR3 runs from the conserved cysteine through the conserved F or W. Fields, in order: J gene, D gene, clone size, V gene, CDR3 length, CDR3 protein, CDR3 DNA. The D gene is left open where the match is weak. Only part of the rows carry a size: once, few, many, or a class if the clone is expanded.

>TRBJ1-2|TRBD1|.|TRBV12-3/TRBV12-4|13
CASSRQGIHGYTF
TGTGCCAGCAGCCGACAGGGCATTCATGGCTACACCTTC
>TRBJ2-7|.|.|TRBV9|13
CASSVGEVSEQYF
TGTGCCAGCAGCGTAGGGGAGGTCAGCGAGCAGTACTTC
>TRBJ1-1|.|.|TRBV6-2/TRBV6-3|13
CASSVDGGTEAFF
TGTGCCAGCAGTGTAGACGGGGGCACTGAAGCTTTCTTT
>TRBJ1-2|.|.|TRBV14|15
CASSEQKAGGMGYTF
TGTGCCAGCAGCGAACAAAAGGCGGGGGGCATGGGCTACACCTTC
>TRBJ2-2|TRBD2|.|TRBV3-1/TRBV3-2|18
CASSQELERGENTGELFF
TGTGCCAGCAGCCAAGAACTTGAGCGGGGGGAGAACACCGGGGAGCTGTTTTTT
>TRBJ2-2|.|.|TRBV10-3|13
CAISDTGTGELFF
TGTGCCATCAGTGATACGGGAACCGGGGAGCTGTTTTTT
>TRBJ1-5|.|once|TRBV5-6|14
CASSLAQGNQPQHF
TGTGCCAGCAGCTTGGCGCAGGGGAATCAGCCCCAGCATTTT
>TRBJ2-1|.|.|TRBV5-4|13
CASSLRYSDEQFF
TGTGCCAGCAGCTTGCGGTATAGCGATGAGCAGTTCTTC
>TRBJ2-7|TRBD1|.|TRBV4-1|17
CASSQFLSDRGPYEQYF
TGCGCCAGCAGCCAATTCCTTTCTGACAGGGGGCCCTACGAGCAGTACTTC
>TRBJ1-1|.|.|TRBV10-3|14
CATASRAQDTEAFF
TGTGCCACTGCCTCGCGGGCGCAGGACACTGAAGCTTTCTTT
>TRBJ1-1|TRBD1|once|TRBV18|18
CASSRLLTGEMWNTEAFF
TGTGCCAGCTCAAGGCTGCTGACAGGGGAAATGTGGAACACTGAAGCTTTCTTT
>TRBJ1-1|TRBD1|.|TRBV9|15
CASSEWTGMDTEAFF
TGTGCCAGCAGCGAATGGACAGGGATGGACACTGAAGCTTTCTTT
>TRBJ1-5|.|.|TRBV19|18
CASSIGVGGPLINQPQHF
TGTGCCAGTAGTATAGGTGTAGGGGGACCTCTAATCAATCAGCCCCAGCATTTT
>TRBJ2-1|.|once|TRBV12-5|13
CASGLMGAGEQFF
TGTGCTAGTGGTTTGATGGGGGCAGGGGAGCAGTTCTTC